These 14 T cell receptor beta chains share one sample of origin, sequenced in a study of OX40 agonist ivuxolimab in advanced cancers. TCRdb's table, derived via immunoSEQ multiplex PCR, lists solely in-frame clones and lacks some. The data hold 40,000 to 45,000 clones, with around 89% observed a single time. This sample comprised CD4+ or CD8+ T cells sorted from blood, obtained in a trial of the OX40 agonist ivuxolimab. These receptor sequences come from an adult with an advanced solid tumor such as melanoma, head and neck, liver or kidney cancer.

The CDR3 protein is CASSPYKGQDSGNTIYF. The DNA of the CDR3 is TGTGCCAGCTCACCATATAAGGGACAGGACTCTGGAAACACCATATATTTT. V is TRBV18 and J is TRBJ1-3; 8 bases are shared with TRBD1. Trimming at V came to 2 bases and at J to 0 bases, leaving 6 bases not matched to a gene. Germline loops: CDR1 KGHSH, CDR2 LQKENI. The CDR3 has 17 amino acids.

The J gene is TRBJ2-7, the V gene TRBV18, with D perhaps matching TRBD1 or TRBD2 (5 bases each). CDR3 length: 17 residues. The ends were cut back, 0 bases at V and 3 bases at J, with 18 bases in the middle. Germline lookup yields CDR1 KGHSH and CDR2 LQKENI. DNA for the CDR3: TGTGCCAGCTCACCACCCAGCTCCGGGGCAGGGAACTACGAGCAGTACTTC. Protein sequence: CASSPPSSGAGNYEQYF.

In nucleotides, the CDR3 is TGTGCCAGCAGCTTGGCAGCGGATATTAGCACAGATACGCAGTATTTT. This gives the protein CASSLAADISTDTQYF. V and J are TRBV5-5 and TRBJ2-3; TRBD2 might be the D (5 bases). Germline lookup yields CDR1 SGHKS and CDR2 YYEKEE (reference sequence). With 0 bases removed from V and 0 bases from J, the gap between germline ends came to 11 bases. The CDR3 covers 16 residues. The full variable domain, its missing parts supplied by reference TRBV5-5 and TRBJ2-3, is DAGVTQSPTHLIKTRGQQVTLRCSPISGHKSVSWYQQVLGQGPQFIFQYYEKEERGRGNFPDRFSARQFPNYSSELNVNALLLGDSALYLCASSLAADISTDTQYFGPGTRLTVL.

The J gene is TRBJ1-1, the V gene TRBV28; a possible D gene is TRBD1 (5 bases). The CDR3 runs 12 residues. Trimming removed 11 bases from V and 2 bases from J, with 12 bases in between. Germline V gene data show CDR1 as MDHEN and CDR2 as SYDVKM. The CDR3, as DNA: TGTGCCTCCGGGACGGGAAACACTGAAGCTTTCTTT. It codes for CASGTGNTEAFF.

V and J are TRBV5-1 and TRBJ2-7, with D maybe TRBD1 (5 bases). The CDR3 is 13 residues long. Germline V gene lookup returns CDR1 SGHRS and CDR2 YFSETQ. Trimming pared 0 bases from V and 7 bases from J, leaving 11 bases between. CDR3 in amino acids: CASSLGNSGEQYF. DNA for the CDR3: TGCGCCAGCAGCTTGGGAAACTCAGGGGAGCAGTACTTC. The whole variable domain, remainder taken from reference TRBV5-1 and TRBJ2-7, is KAGVTQTPRYLIKTRGQQVTLSCSPISGHRSVSWYQQTPGQGLQFLFEYFSETQRNKGNFPGRFSGRQFSNSRSEMNVSTLELGDSALYLCASSLGNSGEQYFGPGTRLTVT.

This chain joins TRBV28 and TRBJ2-2; no reliable D call. Germline CDR1 is MDHEN and CDR2 is SYDVKM. This CDR3 contains 15 residues. V lost 7 bases and J 2 bases, leaving 14 bases between the germline ends. This chain's CDR3 is CASNMRRVNTGELFF. DNA for the CDR3: TGTGCCAGCAACATGAGAAGGGTTAACACCGGGGAGCTGTTTTTT.

The gene calls are TRBV6-5 and TRBJ1-4; unclear D gene. Trimming shortened V by 5 bases and J by 4 bases, and 8 bases separated the two germline ends. CDR3 size: 13 residues. Germline CDR1 is MNHEY and CDR2 is SVGAGI. The CDR3 region has the DNA TGTGCCAGCAGTAAATCCTTTAATGAAAAACTGTTTTTT. It encodes CASSKSFNEKLFF.

The chain couples TRBV28 to TRBJ2-7; tentative D call: TRBD1 (6 bases). Germline CDR1 and CDR2: MDHEN and SYDVKM. The CDR3 has 15 residues. Trimming left V 4 bases short and J 1 base short, with 14 bases between. CDR3 loop: CASSSGTLVSYEQYF. DNA of the CDR3: TGTGCCAGCAGTTCAGGGACACTTGTATCCTACGAGCAGTACTTC. Filled out from reference TRBV28 and TRBJ2-7, the complete variable domain reads DVKVTQSSRYLVKRTGEKVFLECVQDMDHENMFWYRQDPGLGLRLIYFSYDVKMKEKGDIPEGYSVSREKKERFSLILESASTNQTSMYLCASSSGTLVSYEQYFGPGTRLTVT.

This rearrangement joins TRBV28 to TRBJ2-3; tentatively, D is TRBD2 (7 bases). Germline CDR1 and CDR2: MDHEN and SYDVKM. V dropped 4 bases and J dropped 2 bases, with 16 bases sitting between them. The CDR3 is 16 amino acids. The CDR3 nucleotides read TGTGCCAGCAGTTCCCCGGGGGGCTGGTTCACAGATACGCAGTATTTT. Its protein product is CASSSPGGWFTDTQYF.

This chain uses TRBV7-2 with TRBJ1-3, with unresolved D. In germline, CDR1 is SGHTA, CDR2 FQGNSA. The length of the CDR3 is 15 residues. Trimming took off 3 bases at V and 0 bases at J, with 9 bases between the two ends. This CDR3 is CASSLGRHSGNTIYF. The CDR3 nucleotides are TGTGCCAGCAGCTTGGGGAGACACTCTGGAAACACCATATATTTT.

This clone was found once. This chain links TRBV19 with TRBJ2-3, with D maybe TRBD1 (5 bases). Germline CDR1 reads LNHDA; CDR2 reads SQIVND (reference sequence). The V end was cut by 9 bases, the J end by 1 base, with 11 bases between. There are 13 residues in the CDR3. CDR3 coding DNA: TGTGCCAGCAGGGCGGCGGGCACAGATACGCAGTATTTT. Its translation: CASRAAGTDTQYF.

V is TRBV6-5 and J is TRBJ1-2, with TRBD1 as a possible D gene (6 bases). The CDR3 has 15 residues. Germline loops: CDR1 MNHEY, CDR2 SVGAGI. The V end was cut by 0 bases, the J end by 5 bases, with 13 bases between. The DNA for the CDR3 is TGTGCCAGCAGTTACTCCTATCGAGGGGGATATGGCTACACCTTC. Translated: CASSYSYRGGYGYTF.

The chain carries TRBV28 and TRBJ2-5; TRBD1 matches 8 bases. Germline assignment: CDR1 MDHEN and CDR2 SYDVKM. After removal of 2 bases from V and 2 bases from J, the junction contained 7 bases not matched to a gene. The CDR3 sequence is 16 residues long. This chain's CDR3 is CASSLLGQGPQETQYF. The CDR3 nucleotides read TGTGCCAGCAGTTTACTAGGACAGGGTCCACAAGAGACCCAGTACTTC.

The gene calls are TRBV30 and TRBJ1-2; 7 bases map to TRBD1. V lost 0 bases, J lost 7 bases, and 5 bases stayed unmatched. The CDR3 consists of 13 residues. Germline V gene sequence: CDR1 GTSNPN, CDR2 SVGIG (reference sequence). This CDR3 is CAWSVTGTVGYTF. CDR3 nucleotide sequence: TGTGCCTGGAGTGTGACAGGGACGGTTGGCTACACCTTC.